The 4 T cell receptor beta chains in this list originate from one sample, sequenced in a study of graft-versus-host responses after intestinal transplantation. The assay was immunoSEQ multiplex PCR, and TCRdb's table has in-frame clones only and misses some. Of about 23,000 clones detected, 90% appear once; the ten largest clones hold roughly 2%. This specimen consisted of PBMCs, obtained around 40 days after intestinal transplant. These receptors were obtained from a human patient who received an intestinal transplant, so some T cells may come from the graft donor.

This chain links TRBV19 with TRBJ1-2; D unclear. Germline V gene lookup returns CDR1 LNHDA and CDR2 SQIVND (reference sequence). Between the trimmed V and J ends, which lost 3 bases and 8 bases, there was a span of 13 bases. CDR3 length: 13 residues. The CDR3 protein is CASSIWGDGGYTF. In DNA, the CDR3 is TGTGCCAGTAGTATTTGGGGAGATGGGGGCTACACCTTC.

The DNA for the CDR3 is TGTGCCTGGAGTGTGCAGAACAATCAGCCCCAGCATTTT. Residues: CAWSVQNNQPQHF. This chain links TRBV30 with TRBJ1-5; no reliable D call. This CDR3 region has 13 residues. CDR1 and CDR2 from the germline V gene are GTSNPN and SVGIG (reference sequence). The V and J ends lost 0 bases and 3 bases respectively, with 6 bases between them. Complete variable domain (other parts from reference TRBV30 and TRBJ1-5): SQTIHQWPATLVQPVGSPLSLECTVEGTSNPNLYWYRQAAGRGLQLLFYSVGIGQISSEVPQNLSASRPQDRQFILSSKKLLLSDSGFYLCAWSVQNNQPQHFGDGTRLSIL.

This clone was recorded only once. The CDR3 DNA follows: TGTGCCAGCAGTTACTCGAGAAGTCGTTGGTCGGGGGAGCTGTTTTTT. It codes for CASSYSRSRWSGELFF. This sequence joins TRBV6-5 and TRBJ2-2, with D unresolved. With 0 bases removed from V and 8 bases from J, the gap between germline ends came to 16 bases. Germline values: CDR1 MNHEY, CDR2 SVGAGI. There are 16 residues in the CDR3.

This CDR3 is CASSLGGLEQYF. CDR3 DNA: TGTGCCAGCAGCTTAGGAGGGTTAGAGCAGTACTTC. This chain joins TRBV11-2 and TRBJ2-7; D might be TRBD2 (5 bases). CDR1 SGHAT and CDR2 FQNNGV come from the germline V gene. The V end was cut by 1 base, the J end by 7 bases, with 8 bases between. The CDR3 totals 12 residues.